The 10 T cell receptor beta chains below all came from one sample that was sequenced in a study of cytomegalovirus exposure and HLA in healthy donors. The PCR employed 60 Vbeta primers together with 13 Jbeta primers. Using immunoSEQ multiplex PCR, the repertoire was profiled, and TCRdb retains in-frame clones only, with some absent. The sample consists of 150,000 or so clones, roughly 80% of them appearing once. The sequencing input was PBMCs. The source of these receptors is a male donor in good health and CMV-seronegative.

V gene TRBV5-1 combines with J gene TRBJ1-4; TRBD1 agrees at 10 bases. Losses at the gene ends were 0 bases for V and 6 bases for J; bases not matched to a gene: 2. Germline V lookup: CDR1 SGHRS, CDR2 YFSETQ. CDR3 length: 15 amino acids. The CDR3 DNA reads TGCGCCAGCAGCTTGGCCGGGACAGGGGATGAAAAACTGTTTTTT. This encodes CASSLAGTGDEKLFF.

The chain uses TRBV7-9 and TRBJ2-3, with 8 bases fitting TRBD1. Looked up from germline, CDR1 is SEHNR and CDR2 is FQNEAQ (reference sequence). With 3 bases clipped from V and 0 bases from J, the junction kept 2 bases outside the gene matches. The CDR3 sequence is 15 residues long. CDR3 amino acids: CASSLTGESTDTQYF. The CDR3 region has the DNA TGTGCCAGCAGCTTGACAGGGGAGAGCACAGATACGCAGTATTTT.

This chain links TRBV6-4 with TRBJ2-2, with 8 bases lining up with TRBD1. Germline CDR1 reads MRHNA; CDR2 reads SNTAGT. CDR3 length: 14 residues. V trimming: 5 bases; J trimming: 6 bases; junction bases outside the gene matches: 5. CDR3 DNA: TGTGCCAGCAGTCCGGACAGGGTGGCCGGGGAGCTGTTTTTT. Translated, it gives CASSPDRVAGELFF.

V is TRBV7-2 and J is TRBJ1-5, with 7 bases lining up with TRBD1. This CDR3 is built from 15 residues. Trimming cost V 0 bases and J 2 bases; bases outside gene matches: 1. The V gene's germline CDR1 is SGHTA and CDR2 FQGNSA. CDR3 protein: CASSLAGGGNQPQHF. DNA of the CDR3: TGTGCCAGCAGCTTAGCAGGGGGCGGCAATCAGCCCCAGCATTTT.

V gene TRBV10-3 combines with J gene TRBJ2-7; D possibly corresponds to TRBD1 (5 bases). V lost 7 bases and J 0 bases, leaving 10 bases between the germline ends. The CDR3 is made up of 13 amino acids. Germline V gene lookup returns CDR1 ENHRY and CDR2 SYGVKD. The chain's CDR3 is CAITLDNSYEQYF. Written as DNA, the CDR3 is TGTGCCATCACCCTGGACAACTCCTACGAGCAGTACTTC.

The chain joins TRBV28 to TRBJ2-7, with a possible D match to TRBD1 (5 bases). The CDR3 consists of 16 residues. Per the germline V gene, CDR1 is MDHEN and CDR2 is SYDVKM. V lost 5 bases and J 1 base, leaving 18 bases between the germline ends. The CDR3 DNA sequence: TGTGCCAGCAGTGCGGCCCCAGGGTACCCATCCTACGAGCAGTACTTC. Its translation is CASSAAPGYPSYEQYF.

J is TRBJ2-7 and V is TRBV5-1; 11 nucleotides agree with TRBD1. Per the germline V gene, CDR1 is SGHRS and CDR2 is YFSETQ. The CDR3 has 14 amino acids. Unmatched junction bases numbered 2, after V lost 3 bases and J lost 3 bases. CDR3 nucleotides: TGCGCCAGCAGCTCCGGGACAGGGGGCTACGAGCAGTACTTC. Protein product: CASSSGTGGYEQYF.

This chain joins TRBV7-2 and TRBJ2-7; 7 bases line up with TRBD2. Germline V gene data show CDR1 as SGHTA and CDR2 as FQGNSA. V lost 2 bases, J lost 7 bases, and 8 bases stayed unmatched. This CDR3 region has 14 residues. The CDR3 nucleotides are TGTGCCAGCAGCTTAACTAGCGCCCTTCGGGAGCAGTACTTC. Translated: CASSLTSALREQYF.

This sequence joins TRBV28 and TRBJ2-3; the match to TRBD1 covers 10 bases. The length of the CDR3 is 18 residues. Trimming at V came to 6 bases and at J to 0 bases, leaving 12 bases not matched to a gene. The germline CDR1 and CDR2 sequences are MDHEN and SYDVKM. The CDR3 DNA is TGTGCCAGCAGCGAAGCCGGGACAGGGGTTTCTAGCACAGATACGCAGTATTTT. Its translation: CASSEAGTGVSSTDTQYF. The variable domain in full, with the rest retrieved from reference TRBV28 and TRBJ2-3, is DVKVTQSSRYLVKRTGEKVFLECVQDMDHENMFWYRQDPGLGLRLIYFSYDVKMKEKGDIPEGYSVSREKKERFSLILESASTNQTSMYLCASSEAGTGVSSTDTQYFGPGTRLTVL.

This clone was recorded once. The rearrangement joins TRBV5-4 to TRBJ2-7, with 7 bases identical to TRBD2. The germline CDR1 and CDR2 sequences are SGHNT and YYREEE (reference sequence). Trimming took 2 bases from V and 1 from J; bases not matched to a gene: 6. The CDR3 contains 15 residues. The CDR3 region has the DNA TGTGCCAGCAGCTTCGAGGGCGGGAGATCCTACGAGCAGTACTTC. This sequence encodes CASSFEGGRSYEQYF.